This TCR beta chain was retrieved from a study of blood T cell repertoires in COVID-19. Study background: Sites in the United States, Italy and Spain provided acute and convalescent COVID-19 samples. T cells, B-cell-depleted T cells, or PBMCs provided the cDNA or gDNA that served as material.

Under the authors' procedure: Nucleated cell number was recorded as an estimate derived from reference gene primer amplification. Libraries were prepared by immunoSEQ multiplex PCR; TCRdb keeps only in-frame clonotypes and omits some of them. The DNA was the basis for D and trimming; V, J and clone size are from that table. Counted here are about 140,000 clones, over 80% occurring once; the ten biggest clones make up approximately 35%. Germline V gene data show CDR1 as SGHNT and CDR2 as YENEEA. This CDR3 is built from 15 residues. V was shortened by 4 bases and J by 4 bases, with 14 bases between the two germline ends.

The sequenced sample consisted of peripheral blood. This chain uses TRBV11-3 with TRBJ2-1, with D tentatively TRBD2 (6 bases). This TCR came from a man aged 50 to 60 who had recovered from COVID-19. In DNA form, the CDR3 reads TGTGCCAGCAGCTCGGGGCGGGGAGGTTACAATGAGCAGTTCTTC. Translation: CASSSGRGGYNEQFF.